This TCR beta chain comes out of a study of Graves' ophthalmopathy and Graves' hyperthyroidism listed by TCRdb under 2018. Broadly, across the study: Stable hyperthyroidism was defined as no progression to ophthalmopathy within 18 months of follow-up. To explore V-J signatures that distinguish ophthalmopathy from hyperthyroidism, a discovery set of 100 patients was enrolled, made up of roughly 41 with ophthalmopathy and some 56 with stable hyperthyroidism. Following sample collection, hyperthyroidism patients were given methimazole at a starting dose of 30 mg daily, and ophthalmopathy patients were given high-dose intravenous methylprednisolone. An independent validation cohort comprised 18 hyperthyroidism patients and over 15 patients who later progressed from hyperthyroidism to ophthalmopathy. In a handful of hyperthyroidism patients, the T-cell repertoire of thyroid tissue was compared with the T-cell repertoire of blood. In total, around 130 blood samples were TCR-sequenced: some 40 ophthalmopathy, some 75 hyperthyroidism and approximately 17 hyperthyroidism-to-ophthalmopathy patients. To tell Graves' ophthalmopathy apart from Graves' hyperthyroidism, and to predict which patients would progress to ophthalmopathy, the study relied on TCR beta repertoire signatures.

On the study overall, not on this receptor specifically: In cross-validation, the 13-signature model distinguished ophthalmopathy from stable hyperthyroidism with 85% to 90% sensitivity and about 81% specificity, and in the test set the corresponding values were about 80% and 75%. Most expanded thyroid clonotypes with a frequency above 0.001 also appeared in blood, which suggests that blood repertoires may reflect the immune response in the thyroid. In validation, the model predicted ophthalmopathy progression with 70.59% sensitivity and 72.22% specificity; 12 predicted patients were CT-confirmed with GO in a median of approximately 6.2 months. No statistical method was used to predetermine the sample size, and group allocation was not hidden from the investigators.

This clonotype was counted many times. The antigen this receptor binds is unknown. No much larger clone is present one base from it, and per-base qualities are unavailable. The hyperthyroidism patients were 18 to 65 years old and newly diagnosed, with a disease duration of less than 2 months. Patients with other autoimmune diseases, uncontrolled infections, pregnancy or lactation were excluded. Clinical symptoms, serum thyroxine, TRAb, thyroid ultrasound and orbital computed tomography formed the basis of the diagnosis. Trizol reagent was used to extract the total RNA, and its quality was then checked on an Agilent 2100 Bioanalyzer. For repertoire sequencing, the TCR beta CDR3 regions were amplified from RNA transcripts. The first round of RT-PCR was done with HTBI primers and the Qiagen OneStep RT-PCR kit, and was followed by a second round of multiplex PCR, then size selection and purification. Sequencing of the libraries was carried out on an Illumina HiSeq2000 in paired-end mode with 100 bp reads. Per the authors' processing: SOAPnuke was used to process the reads, throwing out any read that had adapters, had uncalled bases, had a mean Phred below 15, or lacked an exact constant-primer or identifier match. COPE v1.2.5 was used to merge high-quality paired reads. Each unique nucleotide sequence was defined as a clonotype, and clonotypes were aligned to IMGT TRB V, D and J references with MiTCR v1.1. The analysis was limited to V-J combinations with a frequency above 0.0001, which together covered 99.2% of the repertoires. A TCR clonal expansion and chaos score per V-J combination was defined as the ratio of F50 clonal expansion to chaos observed in the TCRdist matrix. Features were reduced by Welch's t-statistics and random forest to around 13 V-J combinations, which fed a naive Bayes classifier. The Morisita-Horn index was used to measure how similar the thyroid and blood repertoires were. TCRdb ran its own pipeline on the public reads, namely fastp trimming at Q25 and MiXCR clone calling, and kept in-frame beta chains. Every distinct CDR3 protein forms one entry, paired with its most common genes and DNA. The V and J calls and clone size come from TCRdb's table, not from the authors' own analysis. The sample yields around 1.1 million distinct CDR3 sequences; about 36% were counted once. The ten most abundant clones make up over 8.5% of the sample.

Spanning cysteine to phenylalanine, the CDR3 consists of 15 amino acids. This entry keeps only the CDR3 DNA: 45 bases, framed from base 1. From the germline V gene, CDR1 is SQVTM and CDR2 is ANQGSEA. V ends up 0 bases short and J 4 bases short, with an unmatched junction base count of 6. Sequences were obtained from peripheral blood or thyroid tissue (not recorded which). This clonotype was sampled from an adult man with Graves' hyperthyroidism. Recombination linked TRBV29-1 to TRBJ1-3, and 7 bases in between align with TRBD1. The DNA sequence is as follows: TGCAGCGTTGAAGATCCCGGGACAGTCGGAAACACCATATATTTT. It specifies CSVEDPGTVGNTIYF. With all but the CDR3 taken from the reference TRBV29-1 and TRBJ1-3 genes, the full variable domain is: SAVISQKPSRDICQRGTSLTIQCQVDSQVTMMFWYRQQPGQSLTLIATANQGSEATYESGFVIDKFPISRPNLTFSTLTVSNMSPEDSSIYLCSVEDPGTVGNTIYFGEGSWLTVV.